These T cell receptor beta chains were read from a single sample in a study of cytomegalovirus exposure and HLA in healthy donors. TCRdb's table, derived via immunoSEQ multiplex PCR, lists solely in-frame clones and lacks some. The sample comprises some 150,000 clones, about 91% of which are singletons, and less than 5.5% rests with the top ten. The sequenced material came from PBMCs. The receptors derive from a man younger than 30 in good health and CMV-seropositive. Both conserved end residues are part of each CDR3. The D gene is left open where the match is weak. Clone size appears in some rows only: once, few, many, or a class for an expanded clone.

>NA|TRBD1|TRBV10-3|TRBJ1-1
TGTGCCATCAGTGAGTGGACAGGAGAAGCTTTCTTT
CAISEWTGEAFF
>NA|NA|TRBV6-5|TRBJ1-2
TGTGCCAGCAGTTACGAGGGACTGCACTATGGCTACACCTTC
CASSYEGLHYGYTF
>NA|TRBD2|TRBV9|TRBJ2-1
TGTGCCAGCAGCGTGACTAGCGGGAGTATGAATGAGCAGTTCTTC
CASSVTSGSMNEQFF
>once|NA|TRBV18|TRBJ1-4
TGTGCCAGCTCACCGATGAGAGGTGAAAAACTGTTTTTT
CASSPMRGEKLFF
>NA|TRBD1|TRBV6-1|TRBJ1-1
TGTGCCAGCAGCCGGGACAGCATCCTCACTGAAGCTTTCTTT
CASSRDSILTEAFF
>NA|TRBD1|TRBV7-9|TRBJ2-7
TGTGCCAGCAGCCTGAAGACAGGGTGGTACGAGCAGTACTTC
CASSLKTGWYEQYF
>NA|TRBD1|TRBV5-1|TRBJ1-1
TGCGCCAGCAGCTTGGGAGGACAGGCCCCGAACACTGAAGCTTTCTTT
CASSLGGQAPNTEAFF
>NA|NA|TRBV5-8|TRBJ2-7
TGTGCCAGCAGGAGCAGGGACTCCTACGAGCAGTACTTC
CASRSRDSYEQYF
>NA|TRBD1|TRBV13|TRBJ2-7
TGTGCCAGCAGCTCCAGGGACAGGGGAAAGATCGAGCAGTACTTC
CASSSRDRGKIEQYF
>NA|NA|TRBV5-1|TRBJ2-1
TGCGCCAGCAGCTTGGGAGACGGGTACAATGAGCAGTTCTTC
CASSLGDGYNEQFF
>NA|NA|TRBV5-6|TRBJ1-1
TGTGCCAGCGGTGACAGGTTTGAAGCTTTCTTT
CASGDRFEAFF
>NA|NA|TRBV7-6|TRBJ2-7
TGTGCCAGCAGCTCTTTGGGGGGGGCCTCCTACGAGCAGTACTTC
CASSSLGGASYEQYF
>NA|NA|TRBV7-2|TRBJ1-1
TGTGCCAGCAGCCTGGACAAGAACACTGAAGCTTTCTTT
CASSLDKNTEAFF
>NA|NA|TRBV6-5|TRBJ2-2
TGTGCCAGCAGCACTCCTCAGGGAACCGGGGAGCTGTTTTTT
CASSTPQGTGELFF
>NA|TRBD1|TRBV6-6|TRBJ1-5
TGTGCCAGCAGAGGGGGACAGGGGATGGGTCAGCCCCAGCATTTT
CASRGGQGMGQPQHF
>NA|TRBD1|TRBV6-5|TRBJ1-5
TGTGCCAGCCAGACAGGGGGTCAGCCCCAGCATTTT
CASQTGGQPQHF
>NA|TRBD2|TRBV6-8|TRBJ2-3
TGTGCCAGCAGGACTAGCGGTCCCAAGGGCGGAGATACGCAGTATTTT
CASRTSGPKGGDTQYF
>NA|TRBD1|TRBV28|TRBJ2-5
TGTGCCAGCAGGTCGACAGGGAAAGAAGTGACCCAGTACTTC
CASRSTGKEVTQYF
>NA|TRBD2|TRBV5-1|TRBJ2-3
TGCGCCAGCAGCTCAGGACTAGCGGGACTCACAGATACGCAGTATTTT
CASSSGLAGLTDTQYF
>NA|TRBD1|TRBV7-2|TRBJ2-7
TGTGCCAGCAGCAAAGACAGGGTCAAAGTGTTCGAGCAGTACTTC
CASSKDRVKVFEQYF
>NA|TRBD1|TRBV7-9|TRBJ1-5
TGTGCCAGCAGCTCCGGGACAGGGGGAATCCTCAATCAGCCCCAGCATTTT
CASSSGTGGILNQPQHF
>NA|NA|TRBV5-1|TRBJ2-2
TGCGCCAGCAGCTTGAGGCCCTCAGGCACCGGGGAGCTGTTTTTT
CASSLRPSGTGELFF
>NA|TRBD2|TRBV7-9|TRBJ2-2
TGTGCCAGCATACTAGCGGGCACCGGGGAGCTGTTTTTT
CASILAGTGELFF